A single sample is the source of the 19 T cell receptor beta chains below, sequenced in a study of blood T cell repertoires in COVID-19. Some clones are missing from TCRdb's copy, which holds only in-frame ones; the method was immunoSEQ multiplex PCR. The table lists some 210,000 clones, 81% of them singletons. Sequenced input: PBMCs or T cells enriched from blood (not recorded which). All receptors come from a woman aged 45-60 years with acute COVID-19.

This clone was seen a single time. V gene TRBV6-1 combines with J gene TRBJ2-7, with D unresolved. The V end was cut by 2 bases, the J end by 4 bases, with 12 bases between. The CDR3 covers 14 residues. Germline assignment: CDR1 MNHNS and CDR2 SASEGT. CDR3 amino acids: CASSESIRVYEQYF. The CDR3 nucleotides are TGTGCCAGCAGTGAATCAATCCGGGTTTACGAGCAGTACTTC.

V gene TRBV30 combines with J gene TRBJ2-7; 12 nucleotides agree with TRBD2. This CDR3 contains 15 residues. The J segment lost 1 base and the V segment lost 6 bases, leaving 7 bases of the junction unmatched. The germline CDR1 and CDR2 sequences are GTSNPN and SVGIG (reference sequence). The CDR3: CACSQTSGGSYEQYF. The CDR3, as DNA: TGTGCCTGTTCCCAGACTAGCGGGGGTTCCTACGAGCAGTACTTC.

The chain combines TRBV6-5 with TRBJ1-5; tentatively, D is TRBD1 (6 bases). The germline CDR1 and CDR2 sequences are MNHEY and SVGAGI. CDR3 length: 14 amino acids. The V and J ends lost 5 bases and 6 bases respectively, with 14 bases between them. Here the CDR3 DNA reads TGTGCCAGCAGTACACAGGGAGATTTTCAGCCCCAGCATTTT. Translation: CASSTQGDFQPQHF.

This clone showed up just a few times. The CDR3 is CASSPGGVFENSPLHF. As DNA, the CDR3 is TGTGCCAGCAGTCCGGGTGGCGTGTTTGAGAATTCACCCCTCCACTTT. This chain connects TRBV2 to TRBJ1-6; D unclear. This CDR3 comprises 16 residues. V was shortened by 5 bases and J by 7 bases, with 18 bases between the two germline ends. The V gene's germline CDR1 is SNHLY and CDR2 FYNNEI.

On this clone: The same CDR3 is also encoded by other DNA sequences in this sample. The gene calls are TRBV6-5 and TRBJ2-7, with 8 nucleotides matching TRBD1. Germline CDR1 reads MNHEY; CDR2 reads SVGAGI. Trimming cost V 4 bases and J 1 base; bases outside gene matches: 6. The CDR3 sequence is 15 residues long. CDR3 nucleotide sequence: TGTGCCAGCAGTTCCGGACAGGGTGGGTCCTACGAGCAGTACTTC. It specifies CASSSGQGGSYEQYF.

The chain couples TRBV28 to TRBJ2-3; no definite D call. The germline V gene encodes CDR1 MDHEN and CDR2 SYDVKM. The CDR3 is 15 residues long. Trimming left V 1 base short and J 3 bases short, with 11 bases between. Written as DNA, the CDR3 is TGTGCCAGCAGTTTATACCAGGCCGGAACAGATACGCAGTATTTT. Amino acid sequence: CASSLYQAGTDTQYF.

The chain uses TRBV4-1 and TRBJ1-2; 8 nucleotides agree with TRBD1. The CDR3 covers 18 residues. Germline CDR1 reads MGHRA; CDR2 reads YSYEKL. V lost 1 base, J lost 1 base, and 11 bases stayed unmatched. CDR3 sequence reads: CASSQGSQGAIRNYGYTF. CDR3 nucleotide sequence: TGCGCCAGCAGCCAAGGATCGCAGGGGGCGATCCGTAACTATGGCTACACCTTC.

V usage is TRBV28 and J usage is TRBJ1-6, with 10 nucleotides matching TRBD1. This CDR3 region has 16 residues. Germline V gene lookup returns CDR1 MDHEN and CDR2 SYDVKM. V was clipped by 5 bases and J by 6 bases; unmatched bases: 7. CDR3 sequence: CASSLWTGGINSPLHF. CDR3 DNA: TGTGCCAGCAGTCTTTGGACAGGGGGTATTAATTCACCCCTCCACTTT.

The chain joins TRBV6-4 to TRBJ2-7; 14 positions agree with TRBD2. The germline V gene encodes CDR1 MRHNA and CDR2 SNTAGT. Trimming cost V 2 bases and J 6 bases; bases outside gene matches: 18. There are 20 residues in the CDR3. CDR3 DNA sequence: TGTGCCAGCAGTGACCCCGGGGTGACTAGCGGGGGGGCTGTTGTCCTCGAGCAGTACTTC. It codes for CASSDPGVTSGGAVVLEQYF.

This chain links TRBV6-2 or TRBV6-3 with TRBJ2-7; possible D gene TRBD1, 6 bases. CDR3 size: 12 residues. Trimming pared 6 bases from V and 4 bases from J, leaving 10 bases between. CDR1 is MNHEY, CDR2 SVGEGT, per germline. The CDR3 protein is CASSLDSYEQYF. CDR3 sequence (DNA): TGTGCCAGCAGCCTGGACAGTTACGAGCAGTACTTC.

The chain joins TRBV28 to TRBJ2-6; possible D gene TRBD2, 6 bases. CDR3 size: 15 residues. V was trimmed by 6 bases and J by 2 bases, leaving 11 bases between them. In germline, CDR1 is MDHEN, CDR2 SYDVKM. In DNA, the CDR3 is TGTGCCAGCAGCCTTAGGAGGGCTGGGGCCAACGTCCTGACTTTC. This gives the protein CASSLRRAGANVLTF.

The rearrangement links TRBV7-2 to TRBJ1-4; D unresolved. CDR1 SGHTA and CDR2 FQGNSA come from the germline V gene. The CDR3 consists of 17 residues. The V end lost 3 bases, the J end lost 5 bases, and 19 bases lay between the germline ends. The CDR3 DNA follows: TGTGCCAGCAGCTTGACCGGCACTCCCGGGGTGAATGAAAAACTGTTTTTT. It codes for CASSLTGTPGVNEKLFF.

V usage is TRBV5-5 and J usage is TRBJ1-2; no clear D. The CDR3 extends over 14 amino acids. Looked up from germline, CDR1 is SGHKS and CDR2 is YYEKEE (reference sequence). Trimming took 1 base from V and 8 from J, leaving 15 bases between them. CDR3 in amino acids: CASSLSTTSGGYTF. As DNA, the CDR3 is TGTGCCAGCAGCTTGTCCACTACCTCCGGGGGCTACACCTTC.

A single count supports this clone. The junction and the germline gene differ at one end; a read error may be behind it. This chain connects TRBV6-2 or TRBV6-3 to TRBJ2-1, with D perhaps matching TRBD1 (5 bases). Germline assignment: CDR1 MNHEY and CDR2 SVGEGT. The CDR3 extends over 12 amino acids. Here the CDR3 DNA reads TGTGCCAGCAGTTACAAGGACAAAGAGCAGTTCTTC. Protein sequence: CASSYKDKEQFF.

The chain links TRBV2 to TRBJ2-1, with 10 nucleotides matching TRBD2. There are 12 residues in the CDR3. V shed 6 bases, J shed 8 bases, and the junction held 1 base outside the gene matches. The V gene's germline CDR1 is SNHLY and CDR2 FYNNEI. CDR3 DNA sequence: TGTGCCAGCAGGGGACTAGCGCATGAGCAGTTCTTC. It encodes CASRGLAHEQFF.

The rearrangement joins TRBV4-3 to TRBJ2-2; tentative D call: TRBD2 (5 bases). Germline V gene sequence: CDR1 LGHNA, CDR2 YSLEER. The CDR3 has 16 amino acids. The V end lost 3 bases, the J end lost 3 bases, and 14 bases lay between the germline ends. The chain's CDR3 is CASSHRFVGDTGELFF. The DNA for the CDR3 is TGCGCCAGCAGCCACCGATTCGTCGGGGACACCGGGGAGCTGTTTTTT.

Here the CDR3 DNA reads TGCGCCAGCAGCCCGACAGGAGGAATAGAGACCCAGTACTTC. It yields the protein CASSPTGGIETQYF. The rearrangement links TRBV5-1 to TRBJ2-5; maybe TRBD1 (6 bases). V was pared by 4 bases and J by 4 bases, with 14 bases between. The CDR3 spans 14 residues. Germline assignment: CDR1 SGHRS and CDR2 YFSETQ.

The chain uses TRBV25-1 and TRBJ2-1, with 8 bases that match TRBD2. This CDR3 contains 12 residues. Per germline, CDR1 MGHDK and CDR2 SYGVNS. V shed 6 bases, J shed 9 bases, and the junction held 4 bases outside the gene matches. The CDR3 DNA sequence: TGTGCCAGCAGGCGGGGGGTAGGTGAGCAGTTCTTC. Its translation is CASRRGVGEQFF.

This clone was counted a few times. The sample carries other DNA sequences with the same CDR3. The rearrangement links TRBV28 to TRBJ2-7; D is perhaps TRBD1 (5 bases). Germline CDR1 and CDR2: MDHEN and SYDVKM. The length of the CDR3 is 14 residues. Trimming removed 6 bases at V and 1 base at J, with 13 bases between. The CDR3 nucleotides read TGTGCCAGCAGCTTAGCAGGGTCTTCCTACGAGCAGTACTTC. Its translation: CASSLAGSSYEQYF.